There are many counts of the clone carrying this T cell receptor (beta chain). Its antigen is not known. The read ends 3 residues before the CDR3 terminus; that terminus is restored from the germline J gene. Blood samples were heparinized, roughly 5 to 9 ml per donor. Germline V gene data show CDR1 as KGHSH and CDR2 as LQKENI. This CDR3 has 17 amino acids. The V end was cut by 8 bases, the J end by 7 bases, with 29 bases between. The data are from a study of T cell clonality in common variable immunodeficiency. General study points: T cell subpopulation sequencing would be needed to explain CVID clonality.

Data came from immunoSEQ multiplex PCR; TCRdb stores just in-frame clones and leaves some out. Recorded here are tens of thousands of clones, none singletons. The chain couples TRBV18 to TRBJ2-5; D is undetermined. Sequenced material: peripheral blood mononuclear cells. The sequence came from a person aged 18-70 years in good health. Here the CDR3 reads CASRPSSAEEVMTTQYF. The sequenced CDR3 bases are TGTGCCAGCCGCCCAAGCAGCGCTGAAGAGGTGATGACGACC.